There are a few counts of the clone carrying this T cell receptor beta chain. CDR3 size: 11 residues. Germline V gene data show CDR1 as MNHNS and CDR2 as SASEGT. V gave up 5 bases and J gave up 13 bases, with 12 bases separating them. Patients between 18 and 65 years old had hyperthyroidism, newly diagnosed and lasting under 2 months. The sample comes from a study of T cells in Graves' hyperthyroidism and ophthalmopathy. The source material, RNA transcripts, was used to amplify TCR beta CDR3 regions. TCR CDR3 underwent first-round RT-PCR with the HTBI primer set. TCRdb ran MiXCR on the multiplex PCR reads and lists one entry per CDR3 protein. Here the sample spans about 590,000 distinct CDR3 sequences, about a sixth being singletons.

The sample taken for sequencing was blood. The V gene is TRBV6-1, the J gene TRBJ2-1; possible D gene TRBD2, 5 bases. The TCR comes from a woman in her twenties or thirties with Graves' hyperthyroidism. Here the CDR3 reads CASSFRSAQFF. CDR3 DNA sequence: TGTGCCAGCAGTTTCCGTAGCGCCCAGTTCTTC.